The next 17 T cell receptor beta chains were all read from a single sample in a study of cytotoxic CD8 clonotypes in ibrutinib-treated CLL. The method was immunoSEQ multiplex PCR; TCRdb's version includes in-frame clones alone and lacks a portion of them. There are some 160,000 clones in the sample; roughly 77% occur only once, and roughly 1.9% lies in the top ten. This specimen was PBMCs, taken after 12 months of ibrutinib treatment. The receptors originated from a human donor with chronic lymphocytic leukemia.

The chain links TRBV28 to TRBJ1-3, with a possible D match to TRBD1 (6 bases). The CDR3 totals 11 residues. V was cut by 5 bases and J by 10 bases, with 9 bases left in between. The germline V gene encodes CDR1 MDHEN and CDR2 SYDVKM. For the CDR3, the DNA is TGTGCCAGCAGTACACAGGGTACCATATATTTT. It is translated as CASSTQGTIYF.

The V and J genes are TRBV10-3 and TRBJ1-3; the D gene is possibly TRBD1 (5 bases). Trimming shortened V by 2 bases and J by 0 bases, and 11 bases separated the two germline ends. This CDR3 is built from 16 residues. Looked up from germline, CDR1 is ENHRY and CDR2 is SYGVKD. DNA of the CDR3: TGTGCCATCAGTGAGGGGGCCGTGGGCTCTGGAAACACCATATATTTT. This gives the protein CAISEGAVGSGNTIYF.

The chain links TRBV28 to TRBJ1-3; D uncertain. CDR1 and CDR2 from the germline V gene are MDHEN and SYDVKM. The V end lost 7 bases, the J end lost 1 base, and 14 bases lay between the germline ends. This CDR3 region has 15 residues. The DNA for the CDR3 is TGTGCCAGCACCTCTGACACCTTTTCTGGAAACACCATATATTTT. Protein: CASTSDTFSGNTIYF. The full variable domain, its missing parts supplied by reference TRBV28 and TRBJ1-3, is DVKVTQSSRYLVKRTGEKVFLECVQDMDHENMFWYRQDPGLGLRLIYFSYDVKMKEKGDIPEGYSVSREKKERFSLILESASTNQTSMYLCASTSDTFSGNTIYFGEGSWLTVV.

This rearrangement joins TRBV4-1 to TRBJ2-2; D ambiguous. V was pared by 4 bases and J by 1 base, with 10 bases between. Germline values: CDR1 MGHRA, CDR2 YSYEKL. The CDR3 covers 15 residues. CDR3 nucleotide sequence: TGCGCCAGCAGCCTACCCTACCGGAACACCGGGGAGCTGTTTTTT. This encodes CASSLPYRNTGELFF.

This clone was found once. The genes are TRBV11-2 and TRBJ1-1; no definite D call. V dropped 0 bases and J dropped 11 bases, with 13 bases sitting between them. Germline V lookup: CDR1 SGHAT, CDR2 FQNNGV. CDR3 length equals 13 residues. The CDR3 coding sequence is TGTGCCAGCAGCTTAGACGGGGATTTGTTTGCTTTCTTT. It is translated as CASSLDGDLFAFF.

This rearrangement joins TRBV30 to TRBJ1-1; no definite D call. V was shortened by 3 bases and J by 1 base, with 0 bases between the two germline ends. CDR1 and CDR2 from the germline V gene are GTSNPN and SVGIG (reference sequence). The length of the CDR3 is 10 residues. The chain's CDR3 is CAWRNTEAFF. The CDR3 bases are TGTGCCTGGAGGAACACTGAAGCTTTCTTT.

As concerns this clone: Other DNA sequences in this specimen translate into the identical CDR3. This rearrangement joins TRBV30 to TRBJ1-2; tentatively, D is TRBD1 (6 bases). CDR1 and CDR2 (germline): GTSNPN, SVGIG (reference sequence). The CDR3 consists of 14 residues. V lost 4 bases and J lost 5, with 17 bases in between. The CDR3 DNA sequence: TGTGCCTGGACCCGGACCGGGACAACGTATGGCTACACCTTC. It yields the protein CAWTRTGTTYGYTF.

This chain connects TRBV15 to TRBJ2-5; 7 bases are a match to TRBD2. The CDR3 loop spans 13 amino acids. The V and J ends lost 9 bases and 0 bases, in that order; junction bases with no gene match: 4. The germline V gene encodes CDR1 LNHNV and CDR2 YYDKDF (reference sequence). The CDR3 DNA sequence: TGTGCCACAAACGGGGGGTACCAAGAGACCCAGTACTTC. It specifies CATNGGYQETQYF.

The chain joins TRBV30 to TRBJ2-5; the D call may be TRBD1 or TRBD2 (5 bases each). V lost 3 bases, J lost 5 bases, and 19 bases lay in between. This CDR3 comprises 15 residues. CDR1 and CDR2 from the germline V gene are GTSNPN and SVGIG (reference sequence). CDR3 protein: CAWSRRERGGETQYF. As DNA, the CDR3 is TGTGCCTGGAGCCGCCGGGAAAGGGGTGGTGAGACCCAGTACTTC.

The rearrangement links TRBV19 to TRBJ1-3; D ambiguous. Trimming cost V 5 bases and J 0 bases, with 20 bases left between them. There are 18 residues in the CDR3. Germline lookup yields CDR1 LNHDA and CDR2 SQIVND (reference sequence). The CDR3 loop is CASSGLLAQRPSGNTIYF. CDR3 coding DNA: TGTGCCAGTAGTGGGCTCTTAGCACAACGACCCTCTGGAAACACCATATATTTT.

As concerns this clone: This same CDR3 is encoded by further DNA sequences in the sample. The chain is built from TRBV7-9 and TRBJ2-7; 7 bases agree with TRBD2. The CDR3 is 16 amino acids. V shed 1 base and J 2 bases; nucleotides not matched to a gene: 8. In germline, CDR1 is SEHNR, CDR2 FQNEAQ (reference sequence). As DNA, the CDR3 is TGTGCCAGCAGCTTAGTTCTGACGGGGGGTACCTACGAGCAGTACTTC. This codes for CASSLVLTGGTYEQYF.

This clone has just a few counts. The chain links TRBV9 to TRBJ1-2, with D perhaps TRBD1 (6 bases). The length of the CDR3 is 14 residues. Trimming pared 0 bases from V and 7 bases from J, leaving 13 bases between. CDR1 is SGDLS and CDR2 is YYNGEE in the germline V gene. Here the CDR3 DNA reads TGTGCCAGCAGCGTAGCCTTACAGGGAGTTGGCTACACCTTC. This codes for CASSVALQGVGYTF.

This clone was seen a single time. The chain carries TRBV2 and TRBJ1-5; a possible D gene is TRBD1 (6 bases). The V and J ends lost 5 bases and 1 base respectively, with 15 bases between them. The CDR3 totals 16 residues. In germline, CDR1 is SNHLY, CDR2 FYNNEI. In nucleotides, the CDR3 is TGTGCCAGCAGTCCTTCGACAGGTTCCAGCAATCAGCCCCAGCATTTT. Its translation is CASSPSTGSSNQPQHF. The full variable domain, completed using reference TRBV2 and TRBJ1-5, is EPEVTQTPSHQVTQMGQEVILRCVPISNHLYFYWYRQILGQKVEFLVSFYNNEISEKSEIFDDQFSVERPDGSNFTLKIRSTKLEDSAMYFCASSPSTGSSNQPQHFGDGTRLSIL.

This sequence joins TRBV4-3 and TRBJ1-6; D unresolved. Trimming removed 2 bases at V and 0 bases at J, with 8 bases between. Germline V gene data show CDR1 as LGHNA and CDR2 as YSLEER. The CDR3 contains 16 residues. The CDR3 sequence: CASSQTSSSYNSPLHF. CDR3 DNA: TGCGCCAGCAGCCAAACGTCGAGCTCCTATAATTCACCCCTCCACTTT.

CDR3 protein: CASSSWGSGNTIYF. The CDR3, as DNA: TGTGCCAGCAGCTCCTGGGGTTCTGGAAACACCATATATTTT. The chain has TRBV6-5 and TRBJ1-3; D not certain. V dropped 6 bases and J dropped 1 base, with 10 bases sitting between them. Germline V gives CDR1 MNHEY, CDR2 SVGAGI. This CDR3 contains 14 residues.

The chain employs TRBV11-1 and TRBJ2-7; D is uncertain. Germline V gene lookup returns CDR1 SGHAT and CDR2 FQDESV (reference sequence). Trimming stripped 1 base from V and 4 bases from J, with 8 bases between. CDR3 length: 13 residues. The DNA of the CDR3 is TGTGCCAGCAGCTTAGAGGGCTGGTACGAGCAGTACTTC. Translating it yields CASSLEGWYEQYF.

The rearrangement links TRBV7-2 to TRBJ1-2; 9 bases map to TRBD1. J was trimmed by 4 bases and V by 5 bases; bases with no gene match: 11. Germline CDR1 and CDR2: SGHTA and FQGNSA. This CDR3 is 16 amino acids long. The CDR3 sequence: CASSIEQGARGYGYTF. The DNA of the CDR3 is TGTGCCAGCAGCATCGAACAGGGGGCGCGTGGCTATGGCTACACCTTC.